Below, one T cell receptor beta chain is given with its context. What this receptor recognizes is not known. No much larger clone exists at a distance of one base, and base qualities are not known. The T-cell fraction in tumor and uninvolved lung tissue was provided by TCR sequencing with the immunoSEQ assay. Concerning the study's data processing: For survival analysis, patients were split into high (upper tertile) and low (lower two tertiles) T-cell fraction groups and compared by log-rank test. A signed-rank test was used to test differences in T-cell fraction between paired tumor and uninvolved lung samples. What TCRdb holds here is the immuneACCESS table cut down to in-frame rearrangements. Part of the clones is not present; checked against another copy, under half of the missing clones reflect an unresolved V gene, and the others are unexplained. V and J calls and clone size are copied from that table; D and trimming were computed from the DNA. This sample gives around 12,000 clones in total; about 72% of them show up just once. The leading ten clones occupy 8% to 13% of the sample.

This entry is derived from a study of tumor-infiltrating lymphocytes in localized non-small cell lung cancer (dated by TCRdb to about 2021). Background on the whole study: The cohort covered several histologies, both smokers and never-smokers, and patients whose samples were collected after neoadjuvant chemotherapy. From each patient came resected tumor tissue plus uninvolved lung tissue from that same patient, and the uninvolved lung tissue was described as non-adjacent to the tumor. Flow cytometry, multiplex immunofluorescence, RNA-seq, exome sequencing and proteomics were applied to the same patients as TCR sequencing, which was one of several integrated assays. The overall ICON cohort was composed of around 150 surgical patients with localized non-small cell lung cancer whose tumors were resected. The paired tumor versus uninvolved lung comparison of immunoSEQ T-cell fraction included fewer than 65 patients.

ICON enrollment began in the first half of 2016, and the last patient was enrolled in 2018. A subcohort of approximately 80 patients provided fresh tumor and matched uninvolved tissue for in-depth immune analyses, with TCR sequencing among those analyses. DNA for TCR sequencing was isolated from bulk tissue, and no cell sorting was done. Summary of the overall study and its limitations: TCRbeta sequencing supported higher T cell infiltration in tumors than in uninvolved lung tissue, consistent with immunofluorescence CD3 counts. Because different assays used different pieces of the same tissue, technical variation could not be distinguished from intratumor heterogeneity. No difference in TCR-derived T-cell fraction was observed between the flow cytometry-defined immunotypes IM1 (good prognosis) and IM2 (poor prognosis). Because assay coverage varied across patients depending on available tissue quantity, TCR sequencing was performed for only a subset of the cohort.

The sequenced material came from uninvolved lung tissue not adjacent to the tumor. This TCR was recovered from a human donor with non-small cell lung cancer.

The bases read TGTGCCAGCAGTTACTATGGACAGGGTTTCGAGCAGTACTTC. This sequence encodes CASSYYGQGFEQYF. The chain employs TRBV6-6 and TRBJ2-7; 8 bases in the junction line up with TRBD1. Its CDR3 holds 14 amino acids, cysteine through phenylalanine. Only the CDR3 part of the read is kept: 42 bases, read in frame from the first base. CDR1 and CDR2 are drawn from the germline V gene (reference sequence): MNHNY, SVGAGI. The junction shows trimming of 1 base on V and 6 bases on J, and the gene matches do not reach 5 bases of it.